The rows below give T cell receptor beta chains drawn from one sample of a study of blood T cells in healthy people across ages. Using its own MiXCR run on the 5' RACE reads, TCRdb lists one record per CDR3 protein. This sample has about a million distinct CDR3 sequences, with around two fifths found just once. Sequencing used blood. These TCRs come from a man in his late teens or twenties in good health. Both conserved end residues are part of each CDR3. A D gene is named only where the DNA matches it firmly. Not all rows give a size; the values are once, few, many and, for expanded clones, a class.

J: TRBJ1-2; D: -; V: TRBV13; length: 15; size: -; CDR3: CASSLPGPYPYGYTF; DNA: TGTGCCAGCAGCTTACCAGGACCGTACCCTTATGGCTACACCTTC
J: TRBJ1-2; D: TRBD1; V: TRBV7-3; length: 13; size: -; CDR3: CASSSRQGNDYTF; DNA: TGTGCCAGCAGCTCCCGACAGGGGAATGACTACACCTTC
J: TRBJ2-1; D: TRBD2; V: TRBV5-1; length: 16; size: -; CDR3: CASSWASGGVYNEQFF; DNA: TGCGCCAGCAGCTGGGCTAGCGGGGGGGTCTACAATGAGCAGTTCTTC
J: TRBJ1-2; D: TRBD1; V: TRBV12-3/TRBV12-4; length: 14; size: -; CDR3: CASSPNQGVYGYTF; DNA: TGTGCCAGCAGCCCTAACCAGGGGGTCTATGGCTACACCTTC
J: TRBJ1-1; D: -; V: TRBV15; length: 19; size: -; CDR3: CATSRDLAPLVREMAEAFF; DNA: TGTGCCACCAGCAGAGATTTAGCACCTCTCGTCCGGGAAATGGCTGAAGCTTTCTTT
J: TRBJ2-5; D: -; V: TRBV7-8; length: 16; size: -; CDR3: CASSPGRLRLSGEQYF; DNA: TGTGCCAGCAGCCCTGGCCGGTTGCGCTTGAGTGGAGAGCAGTACTTC
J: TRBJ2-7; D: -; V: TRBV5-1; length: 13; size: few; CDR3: CASSLEMSGEQYF; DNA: TGCGCCAGCAGCTTGGAGATGTCAGGGGAGCAGTACTTC
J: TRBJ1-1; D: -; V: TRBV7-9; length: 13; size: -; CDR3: CASSLAGSGEAFF; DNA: TGTGCCAGCAGCTTAGCGGGGAGCGGCGAAGCTTTCTTT
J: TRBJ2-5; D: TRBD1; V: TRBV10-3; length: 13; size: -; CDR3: CAIRNRGQETQYF; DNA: TGTGCCATCAGAAACAGGGGGCAAGAGACCCAGTACTTC
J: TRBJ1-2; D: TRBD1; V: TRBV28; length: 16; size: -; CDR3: CASSFPATGDGYGYTF; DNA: TGTGCCAGCAGTTTCCCGGCGACAGGGGATGGCTATGGCTACACCTTC
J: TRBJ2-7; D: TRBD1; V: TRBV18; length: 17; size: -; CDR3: CASSPGRTGTSSYEQYF; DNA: TGTGCCAGCTCACCAGGCCGGACAGGGACATCATCCTACGAGCAGTACTTC
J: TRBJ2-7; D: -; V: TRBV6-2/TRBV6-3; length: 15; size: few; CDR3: CASSYGAGDSYEQYF; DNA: TGTGCCAGCAGTTACGGGGCAGGAGACTCCTACGAGCAGTACTTC
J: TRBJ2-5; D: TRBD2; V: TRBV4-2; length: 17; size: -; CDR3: CASSQEGGPAGQETQYF; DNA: TGTGCCAGCAGCCAAGAGGGGGGACCAGCGGGGCAAGAGACCCAGTACTTC
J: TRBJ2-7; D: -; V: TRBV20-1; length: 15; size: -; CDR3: CSARDKGEATYEQYF; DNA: TGCAGTGCTAGAGATAAGGGGGAGGCAACCTACGAGCAGTACTTC
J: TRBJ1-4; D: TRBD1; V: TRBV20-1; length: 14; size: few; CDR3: CSARPGQGAEKLFF; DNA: TGCAGTGCTAGACCGGGACAGGGGGCTGAAAAACTGTTTTTT
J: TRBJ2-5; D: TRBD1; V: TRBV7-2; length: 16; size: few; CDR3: CASSWAPGQGQETQYF; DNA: TGTGCCAGCAGCTGGGCACCGGGACAGGGACAAGAGACCCAGTACTTC
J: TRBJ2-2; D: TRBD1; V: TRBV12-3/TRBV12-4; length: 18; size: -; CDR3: CASSPPLLDRGGPGELFF; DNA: TGTGCCAGCAGCCCCCCCCTACTCGACAGGGGTGGCCCCGGGGAGCTGTTTTTT
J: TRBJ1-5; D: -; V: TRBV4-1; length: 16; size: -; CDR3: CASSQDLAGEGQPQHF; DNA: TGCGCCAGCAGCCAAGATCTCGCAGGGGAAGGTCAGCCCCAGCATTTT
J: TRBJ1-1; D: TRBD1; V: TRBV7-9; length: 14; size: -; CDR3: CASSAGQGATEAFF; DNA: TGTGCCAGCAGCGCCGGACAGGGGGCCACTGAAGCTTTCTTT
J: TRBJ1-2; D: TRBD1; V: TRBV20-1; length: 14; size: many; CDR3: CSAGGQQRNYGYTF; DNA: TGCAGTGCGGGGGGACAGCAACGTAACTATGGCTACACCTTC
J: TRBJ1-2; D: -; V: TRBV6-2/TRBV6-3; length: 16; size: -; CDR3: CASSLDGEDVVDGYTF; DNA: TGTGCCAGCAGTTTGGACGGGGAGGATGTTGTGGATGGCTACACCTTC
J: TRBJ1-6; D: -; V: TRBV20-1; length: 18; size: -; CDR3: CSARDPLETSAHNSPLHF; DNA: TGCAGTGCTAGAGATCCCCTCGAGACCTCAGCTCATAATTCACCCCTCCACTTT
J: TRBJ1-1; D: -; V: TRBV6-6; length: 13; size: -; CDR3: CASSDAWNTEAFF; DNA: TGTGCCAGCAGTGACGCCTGGAACACTGAAGCTTTCTTT
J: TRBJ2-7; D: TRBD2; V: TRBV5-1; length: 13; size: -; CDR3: CASSLLADNEQYF; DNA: TGCGCCAGCAGCCTCCTAGCGGACAATGAGCAGTACTTC
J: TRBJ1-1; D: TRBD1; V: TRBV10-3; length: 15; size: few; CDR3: CAITSGQSMNTEAFF; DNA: TGTGCCATCACCTCGGGACAGTCCATGAACACTGAAGCTTTCTTT
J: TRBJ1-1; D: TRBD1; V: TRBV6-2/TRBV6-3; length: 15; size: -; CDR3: CASSYLPGGNTEAFF; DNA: TGTGCCAGCAGTTACCTTCCAGGGGGGAACACTGAAGCTTTCTTT
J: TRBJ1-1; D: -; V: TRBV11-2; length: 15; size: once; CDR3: CASSFNGGPNTEAFF; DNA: TGTGCCAGCAGCTTTAACGGGGGACCGAACACTGAAGCTTTCTTT
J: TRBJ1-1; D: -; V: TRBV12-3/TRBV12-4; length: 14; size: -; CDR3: CASSGREIRTEAFF; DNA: TGTGCCAGCAGTGGGAGGGAGATTCGGACTGAAGCTTTCTTT
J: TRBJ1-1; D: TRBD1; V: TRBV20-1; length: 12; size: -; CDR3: CSARDRYPEAFF; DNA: TGCAGTGCCAGGGACAGATACCCTGAAGCTTTCTTT
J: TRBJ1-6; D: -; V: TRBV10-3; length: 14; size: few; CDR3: CAISESQNNSPLHF; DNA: TGTGCCATCAGTGAGTCCCAGAATAATTCACCCCTCCACTTT
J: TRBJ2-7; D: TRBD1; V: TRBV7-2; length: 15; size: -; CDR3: CASSFVTGTGNEQYF; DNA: TGTGCCAGCAGCTTTGTGACCGGGACAGGGAACGAGCAGTACTTC
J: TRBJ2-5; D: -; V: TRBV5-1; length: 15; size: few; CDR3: CASSPRGLLGETQYF; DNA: TGCGCCAGCAGCCCACGGGGACTCTTAGGGGAGACCCAGTACTTC
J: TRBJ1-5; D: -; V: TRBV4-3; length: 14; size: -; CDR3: CASSQSPGDQPQHF; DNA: TGCGCCAGCAGCCAATCACCAGGGGATCAGCCCCAGCATTTT
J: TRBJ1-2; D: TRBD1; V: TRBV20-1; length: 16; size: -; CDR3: CSARDSGGGRGYGYTF; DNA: TGCAGTGCTAGAGACTCAGGGGGGGGGCGAGGTTATGGCTACACCTTC
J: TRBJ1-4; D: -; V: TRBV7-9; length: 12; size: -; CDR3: CTSRLSNEKLFF; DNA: TGTACCAGCAGGTTATCTAATGAAAAACTGTTTTTT